This T cell receptor (beta chain) comes out of a study of T cells in Graves' hyperthyroidism and ophthalmopathy. This clonotype was picked up a small number of times. Exclusion followed for patients with uncontrolled infection, other autoimmune disease, pregnancy or lactation. Blood was obtained at the first hyperthyroidism diagnosis, which preceded any ophthalmopathy symptoms. V lost 3 bases and J 7 bases, leaving 10 bases between the germline ends. Germline CDR1 reads LNHDA; CDR2 reads SQIVND (reference sequence). CDR3 length: 14 residues. Amplification yielded TCR beta CDR3 regions, with RNA transcripts as the source. The study used the HTBI primer set for a first-round RT-PCR of the TCR CDR3. TCRdb re-called the multiplex PCR reads with MiXCR, one entry per CDR3 protein. The repertoire includes roughly 180,000 distinct CDR3 sequences, over 7.5% of them detected once, and less than 25% sits in the top ten.

Source material: blood. This receptor was taken from a woman in her late teens or twenties with Graves' hyperthyroidism that later progressed to Graves' ophthalmopathy. V is TRBV19 and J is TRBJ1-6; D might be TRBD1 (5 bases). The CDR3 sequence: CASSITGSNSPLHF. CDR3 nucleotide sequence: TGTGCCAGTAGTATTACAGGATCAAATTCACCCCTCCACTTT.